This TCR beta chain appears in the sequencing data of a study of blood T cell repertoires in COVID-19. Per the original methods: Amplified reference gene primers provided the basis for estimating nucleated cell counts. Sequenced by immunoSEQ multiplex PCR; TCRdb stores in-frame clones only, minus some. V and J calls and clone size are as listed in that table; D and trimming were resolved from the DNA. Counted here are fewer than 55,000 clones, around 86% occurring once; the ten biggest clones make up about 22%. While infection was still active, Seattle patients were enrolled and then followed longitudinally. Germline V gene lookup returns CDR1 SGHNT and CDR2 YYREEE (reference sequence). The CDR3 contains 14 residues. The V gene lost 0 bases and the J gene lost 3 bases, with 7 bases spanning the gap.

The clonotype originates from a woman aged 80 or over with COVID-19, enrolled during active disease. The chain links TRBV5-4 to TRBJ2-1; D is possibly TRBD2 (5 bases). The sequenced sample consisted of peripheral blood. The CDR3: CASSLETSYNEQFF. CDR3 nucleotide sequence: TGTGCCAGCAGCTTGGAAACTAGCTACAATGAGCAGTTCTTC.